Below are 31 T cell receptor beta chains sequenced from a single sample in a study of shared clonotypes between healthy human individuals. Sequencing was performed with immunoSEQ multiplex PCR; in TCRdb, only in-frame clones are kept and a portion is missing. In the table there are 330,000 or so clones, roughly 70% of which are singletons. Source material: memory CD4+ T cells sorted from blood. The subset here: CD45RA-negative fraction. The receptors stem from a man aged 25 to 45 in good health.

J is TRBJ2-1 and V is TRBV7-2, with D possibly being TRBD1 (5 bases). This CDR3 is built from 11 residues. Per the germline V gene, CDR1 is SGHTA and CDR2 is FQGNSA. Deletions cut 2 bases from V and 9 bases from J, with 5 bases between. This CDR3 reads CASSLQGEQFF. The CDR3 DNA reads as TGTGCCAGCAGCTTACAGGGTGAGCAGTTCTTC.

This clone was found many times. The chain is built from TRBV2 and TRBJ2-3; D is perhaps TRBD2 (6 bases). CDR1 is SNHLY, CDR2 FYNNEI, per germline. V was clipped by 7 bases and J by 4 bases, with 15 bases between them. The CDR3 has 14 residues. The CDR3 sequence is CASNPGGGSDTQYF. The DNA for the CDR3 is TGTGCCAGCAATCCCGGGGGAGGATCAGATACGCAGTATTTT.

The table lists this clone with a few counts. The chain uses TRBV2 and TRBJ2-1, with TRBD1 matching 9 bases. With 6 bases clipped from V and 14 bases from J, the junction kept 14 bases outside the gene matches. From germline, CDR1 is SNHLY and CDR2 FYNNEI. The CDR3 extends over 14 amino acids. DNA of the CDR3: TGTGCCAGCAGCCCCACAGGGGGCGATAGTCGGGAGTTCTTC. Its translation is CASSPTGGDSREFF.

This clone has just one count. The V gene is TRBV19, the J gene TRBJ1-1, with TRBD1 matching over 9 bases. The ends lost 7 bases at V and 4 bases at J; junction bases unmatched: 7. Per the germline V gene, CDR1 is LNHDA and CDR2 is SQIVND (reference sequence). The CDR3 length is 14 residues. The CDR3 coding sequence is TGTGCCAGTACACCGGACAGGGGAGGCACTGAAGCTTTCTTT. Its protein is CASTPDRGGTEAFF. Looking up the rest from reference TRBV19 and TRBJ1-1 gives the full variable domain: DGGITQSPKYLFRKEGQNVTLSCEQNLNHDAMYWYRQDPGQGLRLIYYSQIVNDFQKGDIAEGYSVSREKKESFPLTVTSAQKNPTAFYLCASTPDRGGTEAFFGQGTRLTVV.

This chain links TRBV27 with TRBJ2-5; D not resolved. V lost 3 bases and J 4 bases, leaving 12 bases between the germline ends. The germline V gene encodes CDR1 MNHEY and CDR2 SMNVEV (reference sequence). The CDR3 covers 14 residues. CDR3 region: CASSFSGRPETQYF. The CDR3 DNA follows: TGTGCCAGCAGTTTCTCAGGTCGGCCAGAGACCCAGTACTTC.

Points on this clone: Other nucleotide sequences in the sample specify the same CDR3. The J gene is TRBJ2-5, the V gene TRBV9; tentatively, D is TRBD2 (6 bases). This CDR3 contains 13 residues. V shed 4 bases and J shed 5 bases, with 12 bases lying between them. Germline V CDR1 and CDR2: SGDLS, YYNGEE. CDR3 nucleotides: TGTGCCAGCAGCCCAGGTCTAGCGGAGACCCAGTACTTC. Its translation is CASSPGLAETQYF.

As DNA, the CDR3 is TGTGCCAGCTCACCACCCGGGCTCTCGGGGGAAAAACTGTTTTTT. As protein: CASSPPGLSGEKLFF. The chain is built from TRBV18 and TRBJ1-4, with unresolved D. Germline CDR1 and CDR2: KGHSH and LQKENI. V dropped 0 bases and J dropped 8 bases, with 13 bases sitting between them. The CDR3 consists of 15 residues.

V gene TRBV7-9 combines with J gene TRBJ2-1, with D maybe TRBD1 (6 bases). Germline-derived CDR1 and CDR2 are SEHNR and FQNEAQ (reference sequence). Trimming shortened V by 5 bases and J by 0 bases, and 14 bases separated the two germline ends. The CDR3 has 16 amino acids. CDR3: CASSGNRDPSYNEQFF. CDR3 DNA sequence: TGTGCCAGCAGCGGCAACAGGGACCCCTCCTACAATGAGCAGTTCTTC.

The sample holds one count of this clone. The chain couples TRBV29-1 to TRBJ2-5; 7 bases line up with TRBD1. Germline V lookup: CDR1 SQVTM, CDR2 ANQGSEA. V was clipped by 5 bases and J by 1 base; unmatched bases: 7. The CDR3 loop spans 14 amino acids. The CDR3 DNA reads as TGCAGCGTTCGGCCCTACAGGGGCCAAGAGACCCAGTACTTC. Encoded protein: CSVRPYRGQETQYF.

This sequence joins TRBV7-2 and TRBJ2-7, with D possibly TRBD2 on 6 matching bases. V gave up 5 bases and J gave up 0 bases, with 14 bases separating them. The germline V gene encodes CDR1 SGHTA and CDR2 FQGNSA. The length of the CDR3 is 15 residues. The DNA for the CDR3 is TGTGCCAGCAGCCCACGGGGCGGGGCCTCCTACGAGCAGTACTTC. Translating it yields CASSPRGGASYEQYF.

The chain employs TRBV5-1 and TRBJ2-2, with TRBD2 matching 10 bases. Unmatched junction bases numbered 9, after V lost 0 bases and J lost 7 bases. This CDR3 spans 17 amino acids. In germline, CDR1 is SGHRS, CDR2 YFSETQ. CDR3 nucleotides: TGCGCCAGCAGCTTGGGACCGGGACTAGCGAACGTCGGGGAGCTGTTTTTT. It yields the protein CASSLGPGLANVGELFF.

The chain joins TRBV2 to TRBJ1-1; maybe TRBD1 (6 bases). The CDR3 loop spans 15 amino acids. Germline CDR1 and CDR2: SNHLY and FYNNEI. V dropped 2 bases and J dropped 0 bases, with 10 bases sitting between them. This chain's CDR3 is CASSELGHLNTEAFF. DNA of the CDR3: TGTGCCAGCAGTGAACTGGGACACCTGAACACTGAAGCTTTCTTT.

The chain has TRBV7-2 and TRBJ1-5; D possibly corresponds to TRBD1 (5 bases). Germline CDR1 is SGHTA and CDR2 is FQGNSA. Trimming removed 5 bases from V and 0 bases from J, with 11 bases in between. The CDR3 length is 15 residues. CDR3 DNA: TGTGCCAGCAGCGGGGCGTTTGGTAGCAATCAGCCCCAGCATTTT. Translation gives CASSGAFGSNQPQHF. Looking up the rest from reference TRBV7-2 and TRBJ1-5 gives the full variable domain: GAGVSQSPSNKVTEKGKDVELRCDPISGHTALYWYRQSLGQGLEFLIYFQGNSAPDKSGLPSDRFSAERTGGSVSTLTIQRTQQEDSAVYLCASSGAFGSNQPQHFGDGTRLSIL.

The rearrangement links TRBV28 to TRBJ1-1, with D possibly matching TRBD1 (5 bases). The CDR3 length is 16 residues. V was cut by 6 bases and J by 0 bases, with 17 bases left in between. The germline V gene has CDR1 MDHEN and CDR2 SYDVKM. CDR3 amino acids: CASSTPRGNLNTEAFF. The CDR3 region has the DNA TGTGCCAGCAGCACCCCCCGGGGCAACTTGAACACTGAAGCTTTCTTT.

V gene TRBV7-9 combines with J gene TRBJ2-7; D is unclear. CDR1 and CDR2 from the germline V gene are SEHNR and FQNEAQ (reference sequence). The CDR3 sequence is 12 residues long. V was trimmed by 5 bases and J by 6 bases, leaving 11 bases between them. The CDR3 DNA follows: TGTGCCAGCAGCCCCCGGGTTAGCGAGCAGTACTTC. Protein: CASSPRVSEQYF.

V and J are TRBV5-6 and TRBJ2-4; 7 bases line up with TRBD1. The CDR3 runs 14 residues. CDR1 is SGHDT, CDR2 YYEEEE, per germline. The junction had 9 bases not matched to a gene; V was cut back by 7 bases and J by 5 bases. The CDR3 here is CASRVQGMENIQYF. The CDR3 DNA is TGTGCCAGCCGAGTACAGGGGATGGAAAACATTCAGTACTTC.

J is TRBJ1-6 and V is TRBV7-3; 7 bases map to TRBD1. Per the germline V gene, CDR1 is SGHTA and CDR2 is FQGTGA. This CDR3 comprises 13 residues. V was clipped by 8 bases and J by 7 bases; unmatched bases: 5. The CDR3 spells CASGIQGNSPLHF. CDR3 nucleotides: TGTGCCAGCGGGATACAGGGGAATTCACCCCTCCACTTT.

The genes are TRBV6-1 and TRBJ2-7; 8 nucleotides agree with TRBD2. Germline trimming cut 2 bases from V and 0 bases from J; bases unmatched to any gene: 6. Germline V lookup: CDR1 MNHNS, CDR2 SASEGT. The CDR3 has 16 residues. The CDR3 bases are TGTGCCAGCAGTGAACGGGGGGGGTACGCCTCCTACGAGCAGTACTTC. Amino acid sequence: CASSERGGYASYEQYF.

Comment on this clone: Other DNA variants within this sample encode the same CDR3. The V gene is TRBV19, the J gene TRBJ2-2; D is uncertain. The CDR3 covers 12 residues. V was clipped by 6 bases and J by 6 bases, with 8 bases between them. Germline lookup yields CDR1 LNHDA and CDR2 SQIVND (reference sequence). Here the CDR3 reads CASRRQSGELFF. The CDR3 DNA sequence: TGTGCCAGTAGAAGGCAGTCCGGGGAGCTGTTTTTT.

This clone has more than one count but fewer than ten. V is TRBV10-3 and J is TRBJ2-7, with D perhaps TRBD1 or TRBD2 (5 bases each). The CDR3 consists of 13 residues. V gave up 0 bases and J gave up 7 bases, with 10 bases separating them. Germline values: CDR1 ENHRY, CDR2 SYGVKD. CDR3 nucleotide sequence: TGTGCCATCAGTGAGTCTCAGGGACGGGAGCAGTACTTC. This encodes CAISESQGREQYF.

CDR3 loop: CASSIGRADYEQYF. The CDR3 nucleotides read TGTGCCAGTAGTATCGGGAGGGCTGACTACGAGCAGTACTTC. The chain links TRBV19 to TRBJ2-7; TRBD2 aligns across 8 bases. Trimming at V came to 3 bases and at J to 3 bases, leaving 4 bases not matched to a gene. This CDR3 contains 14 residues. The germline V gene has CDR1 LNHDA and CDR2 SQIVND (reference sequence).

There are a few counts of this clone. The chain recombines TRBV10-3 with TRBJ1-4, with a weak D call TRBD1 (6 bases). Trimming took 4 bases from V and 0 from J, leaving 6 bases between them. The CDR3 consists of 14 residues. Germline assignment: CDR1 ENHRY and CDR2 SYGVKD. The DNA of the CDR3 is TGTGCCATCAGTGGGACAGCAACTAATGAAAAACTGTTTTTT. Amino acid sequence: CAISGTATNEKLFF.

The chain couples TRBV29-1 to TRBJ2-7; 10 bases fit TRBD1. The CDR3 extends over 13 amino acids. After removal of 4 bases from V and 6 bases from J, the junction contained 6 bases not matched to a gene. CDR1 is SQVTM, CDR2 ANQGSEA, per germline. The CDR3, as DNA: TGCAGCGTTGCCGGGACAGGGGCTCTCGAGCAGTACTTC. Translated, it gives CSVAGTGALEQYF.

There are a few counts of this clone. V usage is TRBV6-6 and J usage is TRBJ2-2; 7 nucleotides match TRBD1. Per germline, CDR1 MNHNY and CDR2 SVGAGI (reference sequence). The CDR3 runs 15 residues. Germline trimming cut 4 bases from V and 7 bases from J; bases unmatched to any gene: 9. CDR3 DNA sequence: TGTGCCAGCAGTTCCACAGGGGAAGTAGGCGGGGAGCTGTTTTTT. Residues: CASSSTGEVGGELFF.

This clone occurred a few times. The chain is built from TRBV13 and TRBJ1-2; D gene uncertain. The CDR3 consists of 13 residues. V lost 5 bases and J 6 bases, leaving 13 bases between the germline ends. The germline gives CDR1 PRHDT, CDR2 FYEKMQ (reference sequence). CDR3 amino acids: CASSQQIKNGYTF. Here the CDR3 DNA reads TGTGCCAGCAGCCAACAGATAAAGAATGGCTACACCTTC.

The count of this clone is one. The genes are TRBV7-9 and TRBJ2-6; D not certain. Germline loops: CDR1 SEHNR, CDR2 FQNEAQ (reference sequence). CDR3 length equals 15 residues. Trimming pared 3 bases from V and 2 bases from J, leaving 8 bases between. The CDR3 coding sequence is TGTGCCAGCAGCTTCACGGCGACTGGGGCCAACGTCCTGACTTTC. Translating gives CASSFTATGANVLTF.

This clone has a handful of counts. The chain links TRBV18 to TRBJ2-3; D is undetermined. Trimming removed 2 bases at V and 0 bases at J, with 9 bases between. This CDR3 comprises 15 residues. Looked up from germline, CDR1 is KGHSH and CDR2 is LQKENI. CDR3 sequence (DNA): TGTGCCAGCTCACCATACAGCCTAAGCACAGATACGCAGTATTTT. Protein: CASSPYSLSTDTQYF.

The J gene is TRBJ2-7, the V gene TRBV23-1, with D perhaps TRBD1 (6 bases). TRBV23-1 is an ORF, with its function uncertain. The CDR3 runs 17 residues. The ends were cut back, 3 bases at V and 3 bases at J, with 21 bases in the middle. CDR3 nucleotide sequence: TGCGCCAGCAGTCAGTCAGGACAGCGACCTAAAAGCTACGAGCAGTACTTC. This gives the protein CASSQSGQRPKSYEQYF.

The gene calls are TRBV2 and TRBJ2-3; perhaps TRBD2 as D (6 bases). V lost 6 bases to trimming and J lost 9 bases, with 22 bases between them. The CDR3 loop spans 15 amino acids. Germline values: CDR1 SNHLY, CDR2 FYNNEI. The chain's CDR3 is CASRGGKRTQITQYF. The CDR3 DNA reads TGTGCCAGCAGGGGGGGTAAAAGAACACAGATCACGCAGTATTTT.

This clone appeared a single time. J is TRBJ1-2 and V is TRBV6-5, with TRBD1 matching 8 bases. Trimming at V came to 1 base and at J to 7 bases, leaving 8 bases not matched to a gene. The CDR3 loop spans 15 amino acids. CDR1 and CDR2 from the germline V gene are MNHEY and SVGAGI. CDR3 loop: CASSYWDRRQGGYTF. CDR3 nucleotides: TGTGCCAGCAGTTACTGGGACAGGAGACAAGGTGGCTACACCTTC.

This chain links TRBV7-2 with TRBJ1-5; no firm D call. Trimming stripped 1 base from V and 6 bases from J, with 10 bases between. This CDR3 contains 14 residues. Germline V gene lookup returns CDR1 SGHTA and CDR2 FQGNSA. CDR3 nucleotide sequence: TGTGCCAGCAGCTTAGTCTCCTCCGGTCAGCCCCAGCATTTT. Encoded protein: CASSLVSSGQPQHF.